This T cell receptor (beta chain) was sequenced for a study of tumor and adjacent non-tumor tissue in lung cancer. Study overall: Stage I to III disease affected ten to eleven men and 5 women aged roughly 31 to 76.

No cell sorting was done before RNA was extracted from the tissue. The length of the CDR3 is 11 residues. CDR1 MNHEY and CDR2 SVGAGI come from the germline V gene. TCRbeta libraries were built with three rounds of nested PCR, modified from ARM-PCR. TCRdb analysed the multiplex PCR reads with MiXCR anew, one entry per CDR3 protein. The top ten hold 10% to 15% of the sample, which has about 82,000 distinct CDR3 sequences, around 77% seen once. For this clonotype: The junction does not match germline at one end; this may be a read error.

This TCR was recovered from a woman between 50 and 59 years old with non-small cell lung cancer. This chain uses TRBV6-5 with TRBJ2-7; D is uncertain. Sequencing was done on a sample of lung tumor tissue. The CDR3 sequence is CASRRQCEQYF. The CDR3 bases are TGTGCTAGCAGGCGGCAGTGCGAGCAGTACTTC.